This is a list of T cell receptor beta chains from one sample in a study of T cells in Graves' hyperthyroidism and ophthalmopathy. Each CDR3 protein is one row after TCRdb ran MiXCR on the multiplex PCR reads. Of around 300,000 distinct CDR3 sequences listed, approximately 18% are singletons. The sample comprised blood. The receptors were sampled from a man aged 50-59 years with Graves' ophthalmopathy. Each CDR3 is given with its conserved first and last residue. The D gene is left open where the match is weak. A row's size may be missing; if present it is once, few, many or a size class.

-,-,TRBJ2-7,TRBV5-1,CASSPTVTTTYEQYF,TGCGCCAGCAGCCCGACAGTTACAACCACCTACGAGCAGTACTTC
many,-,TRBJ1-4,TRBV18,CASSKTTNEKLFF,TGTGCCAGCTCAAAAACAACTAATGAAAAACTGTTTTTT
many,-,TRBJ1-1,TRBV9,CASSPATNTEAFF,TGTGCCAGCAGCCCTGCTACGAACACTGAAGCTTTCTTT
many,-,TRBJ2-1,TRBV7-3,CASSLQHHDNEQFF,TGTGCCAGCAGCTTACAACACCACGACAATGAGCAGTTCTTC
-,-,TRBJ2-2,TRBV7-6,CASTHGATGTGELFF,TGTGCCAGCACCCATGGGGCGACCGGCACCGGGGAGCTGTTTTTT
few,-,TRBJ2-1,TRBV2,CASSLGFSYNEQFF,TGTGCCAGCAGTTTAGGGTTCTCCTACAATGAGCAGTTCTTC
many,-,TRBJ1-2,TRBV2,CASSEARGGYTF,TGTGCCAGCAGTGAAGCCCGAGGGGGCTACACCTTC
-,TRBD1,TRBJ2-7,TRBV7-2,CASSLAGQGGYEQYF,TGTGCCAGCAGCTTAGCGGGACAGGGAGGGTACGAGCAGTACTTC
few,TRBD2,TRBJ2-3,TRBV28,CASSLVGGRGADTQYF,TGTGCCAGCAGTTTAGTCGGCGGGAGAGGGGCAGATACGCAGTATTTT
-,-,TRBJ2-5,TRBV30,CAWREGETQYF,TGTGCCTGGAGGGAAGGAGAGACCCAGTACTTC
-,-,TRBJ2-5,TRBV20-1,CSEWVGETQYF,TGCAGTGAATGGGTTGGGGAGACCCAGTACTTC
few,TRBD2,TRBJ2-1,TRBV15,CATSRNPGLADNEQFF,TGTGCCACCAGCAGAAACCCGGGACTAGCAGACAATGAGCAGTTCTTC
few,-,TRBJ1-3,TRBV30,CAWSTGPGNTIYF,TGTGCCTGGAGCACAGGTCCCGGAAACACCATATATTTT
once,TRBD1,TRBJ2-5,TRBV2,CASSGDSVETQYF,TGTGCCAGCAGCGGGGACAGTGTGGAGACCCAGTACTTC
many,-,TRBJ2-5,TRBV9,CASSVAPLATETQYF,TGTGCCAGCAGCGTAGCCCCTTTGGCCACAGAGACCCAGTACTTC
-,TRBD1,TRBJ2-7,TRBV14,CASSQDYRGLYEQYF,TGTGCCAGCAGCCAAGATTACAGGGGTCTTTACGAGCAGTACTTC
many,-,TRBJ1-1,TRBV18,CASSPLGRTNTEAFF,TGTGCCAGCTCACCCCTGGGACGTACGAACACTGAAGCTTTCTTT
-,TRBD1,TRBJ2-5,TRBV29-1,CSVERNDRGILETQYF,TGCAGCGTTGAACGAAACGACAGGGGCATATTAGAGACCCAGTACTTC
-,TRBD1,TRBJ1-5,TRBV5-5,CASSPARQGNQPQHF,TGTGCCAGCAGCCCAGCCCGACAGGGGAATCAGCCCCAGCATTTT
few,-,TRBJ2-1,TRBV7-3,CASSWVEGIGEQFF,TGTGCCAGCAGCTGGGTAGAGGGGATTGGGGAGCAGTTCTTC
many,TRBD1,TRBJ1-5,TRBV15,CATSRSLDRVGSNQPQHF,TGTGCCACCAGCAGATCCCTCGACAGGGTTGGGAGCAATCAGCCCCAGCATTTT
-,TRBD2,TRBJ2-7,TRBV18,CASSRSAGLQNEQYF,TGTGCCAGCTCACGATCAGCGGGACTCCAGAACGAGCAGTACTTC
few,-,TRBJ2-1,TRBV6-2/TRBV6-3,CASSYTGPANREQFF,TGTGCCAGCAGTTACACGGGCCCAGCGAATCGAGAGCAGTTCTTC
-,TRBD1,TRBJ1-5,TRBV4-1,CASSRRQGANDQPQHF,TGCGCCAGCAGCCGCCGACAGGGGGCTAACGATCAGCCCCAGCATTTT
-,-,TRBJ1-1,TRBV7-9,CASSLGVMGTHTEAFF,TGTGCCAGCAGCTTAGGGGTAATGGGTACCCACACTGAAGCTTTCTTT
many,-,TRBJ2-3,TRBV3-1,CASSQNIHTDTQYF,TGTGCCAGCAGCCAAAATATTCACACAGATACGCAGTATTTT
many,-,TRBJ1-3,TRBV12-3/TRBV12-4,CATGRDSGNTIYF,TGTGCCACCGGGAGGGACTCTGGAAACACCATATATTTT
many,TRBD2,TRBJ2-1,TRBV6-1,CASSETPGGTSGRNEQFF,TGTGCCAGCAGTGAGACCCCAGGGGGGACTAGCGGGAGAAATGAGCAGTTCTTC
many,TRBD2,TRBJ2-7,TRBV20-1,CSARSGRASPYEQYF,TGCAGTGCTCGAAGCGGGAGGGCCTCCCCCTACGAGCAGTACTTC